The rows below give T cell receptor beta chains drawn from one sample of a study of blood T cell repertoires in COVID-19. TCRdb keeps only in-frame clones here, not all; method: immunoSEQ multiplex PCR. The sample consists of more than 250,000 clones, approximately 83% of them appearing once. The sample comprised peripheral blood. The receptor set was obtained from a woman aged 25-40 years who had recovered from COVID-19. The CDR3 runs from the conserved cysteine through the conserved F or W.

>TRBV7-3|TRBJ2-5
CASSLGPSGGQETQYF
>TRBV19|TRBJ2-7
CASSIAGSHIEQYF
>TRBV7-6|TRBJ2-7
CASSFMGQGNEQYF
>TRBV19|TRBJ2-7
CASSKSSVSSYEQYF
>TRBV11-2|TRBJ2-7
CASSYLTDYEQYF
>TRBV7-2|TRBJ2-1
CASTEKGLAGPSSYNEQFF
>TRBV3-1/TRBV3-2|TRBJ1-1
CASSQSRQPAFF
>TRBV5-1|TRBJ2-3
CASSERQGSSPDTQYF
>TRBV19|TRBJ2-7
CASRSRLAVPYEQYF
>TRBV6-6|TRBJ1-3
CAIGQGENTIYF
>TRBV28|TRBJ1-5
CASSLGQFNQPQHF
>TRBV5-5|TRBJ2-1
CASSTSGQRTNEQFF
>TRBV2|TRBJ1-2
CASREGQGAGGYTF
>TRBV18|TRBJ2-7
CASSPPLAYEQYF
>TRBV29-1|TRBJ2-1
CSVRKGSYNEQFF
>TRBV30|TRBJ1-5
CAWSAGQGDQPQHF
>TRBV28|TRBJ2-7
CASSLGTSGSPYEQYF
>TRBV6-4|TRBJ1-6
CASSDGDSNSPLHF
>TRBV7-9|TRBJ1-4
CASSSSGQFEKLFF
>TRBV5-1|TRBJ1-2
CASSSPGGAGYGYTF
>TRBV29-1|TRBJ1-1
CSVFRGLGTEAFF
>TRBV4-2|TRBJ1-2
CASSQERDSANYGYTF
>TRBV19|TRBJ2-5
CASSPLLTGEGETQYF
>TRBV4-2|TRBJ1-4
CASSQGTGDEKLFF
>TRBV6-4|TRBJ1-5
CASSYSIEQPQHF
>TRBV7-2|TRBJ1-1
CASSRQPNTEAFF
>TRBV28|TRBJ1-4
CASSPGTGTNEKLFF
>TRBV4-1|TRBJ2-5
CASSSRTGETQYF
>TRBV2|TRBJ1-1
CASSTYRAEAFF
>TRBV30|TRBJ1-2
CAWSVGTGGNYGYTF
>TRBV25-1|TRBJ2-3
CASSPGTGLTDTQYF
>TRBV28|TRBJ2-7
CASSLQDRRYEQYF
>TRBV7-2|TRBJ2-3
CASGGGAGVGTDTQYF
>TRBV11-2|TRBJ2-3
CASSLFKGGLTDTQYF
>TRBV25-1|TRBJ1-3
CGSSSGNTIYF
>TRBV27|TRBJ2-3
CASSPPGYGSADTQYF
>TRBV6-5|TRBJ2-7
CASSSWTSGSDEQYF
>TRBV2|TRBJ2-1
CASSEVGTGYDEQFF
>TRBV5-1|TRBJ1-2
CASSPGTGGLYGYTF
>TRBV15|TRBJ1-2
CATSRRTEGGYTF
>TRBV29-1|TRBJ1-2
CSARSEDGYTF
>TRBV6-5|TRBJ2-5
CASSTRETQYF
>TRBV7-2|TRBJ2-5
CASSLESGLVRETQYF
>TRBV27|TRBJ1-5
CASSFSGGAQPQHF
>TRBV5-4|TRBJ2-5
CASSLFQRGGLETQYF
>TRBV14|TRBJ1-3
CASSQVFGENRNTIYF